This T cell receptor beta chain was observed in a study of T cell repertoires in chronic hepatitis B (dated by TCRdb to about 2019). Reading the germline V gene (reference sequence) gives CDR1 LNHDA and CDR2 SQIVND. The V and J ends are trimmed by 3 bases and 4 bases, leaving 13 bases between them. The cysteine opens and the phenylalanine closes a CDR3 of 16 amino acids. Only the CDR3 portion is preserved as DNA: 48 bases, with reading frame beginning at the first base. Points on this clone: What antigen it recognizes has not been identified. The sample holds no much larger clone one base away, and base qualities are not on file.

The library came from the immunoSEQ multiplex PCR assay. TCRdb obtained this table from immuneACCESS and retained in-frame rearrangements with V and J assigned. These tables miss some clones; where compared with another copy, unresolved V genes account for less than half of the shortfall, and the remainder is unexplained. This sample lists about 500 clones; less than 85% were detected once. More than 9.5% of the sample is held by the ten biggest clonotypes. The sequenced sample was total CD8+ T cells from PBMCs. The clonotype was recovered from a human donor with chronic hepatitis B virus infection. The V gene is TRBV19 and the J gene is TRBJ2-6; the D gene is not confidently resolved. CDR3 protein: CASSIGWPLGANVLTF. At the DNA level, the sequence is TGTGCCAGTAGTATTGGGTGGCCTCTCGGGGCCAACGTCCTGACTTTC.